One and the same sample provided the 10 T cell receptor beta chains below, sequenced in a study of cytomegalovirus exposure and HLA in healthy donors. The study ran its PCR with 60 Vbeta and 13 Jbeta primers. Produced via immunoSEQ multiplex PCR; TCRdb's table is partial and in-frame only. The sample contains about 140,000 clones, approximately 71% of which appear only once. The sequencing input was PBMCs. The receptors shown here come from a young man in good health and CMV-seropositive.

This chain connects TRBV10-2 to TRBJ2-1; 11 bases map to TRBD1. Per the germline V gene, CDR1 is WSHSY and CDR2 is SAAADI. The junction had 1 base not matched to a gene; V was cut back by 10 bases and J by 8 bases. This CDR3 is 11 amino acids long. In nucleotides, the CDR3 is TGCGCCACGGGACAGGGGGATGAGCAGTTCTTC. This encodes CATGQGDEQFF.

The V gene is TRBV29-1, the J gene TRBJ2-3; 9 nucleotides line up with TRBD2. With V trimmed by 7 bases and J by 5 bases, 7 bases remained unmatched. Looked up from germline, CDR1 is SQVTM and CDR2 is ANQGSEA. The CDR3 consists of 13 residues. CDR3 DNA: TGCAGCGGCGGCGGGAGGGCTTTAGATACGCAGTATTTT. It yields the protein CSGGGRALDTQYF.

The chain joins TRBV30 to TRBJ2-5, with 7 bases matching TRBD2. This CDR3 is built from 13 residues. The V segment lost 0 bases and the J segment 4 bases; nucleotides outside the gene matches: 2. Germline V gene sequence: CDR1 GTSNPN, CDR2 SVGIG (reference sequence). CDR3 DNA sequence: TGTGCCTGGAGTGTACCGGGAGGAGAGACCCAGTACTTC. The encoded protein is CAWSVPGGETQYF.

This sequence joins TRBV28 and TRBJ1-4; 9 nucleotides match TRBD1. Germline V lookup: CDR1 MDHEN, CDR2 SYDVKM. The CDR3 runs to 16 residues. The V and J ends lost 3 bases and 3 bases, in that order; junction bases with no gene match: 5. CDR3 coding DNA: TGTGCCAGCAGTTTGTGGACAGGGGCACCTAATGAAAAACTGTTTTTT. Amino acids: CASSLWTGAPNEKLFF. The full variable domain, its missing parts supplied by reference TRBV28 and TRBJ1-4, is DVKVTQSSRYLVKRTGEKVFLECVQDMDHENMFWYRQDPGLGLRLIYFSYDVKMKEKGDIPEGYSVSREKKERFSLILESASTNQTSMYLCASSLWTGAPNEKLFFGSGTQLSVL.

The CDR3 sequence is CASSLLAGSYEQYF. CDR3 DNA: TGTGCCAGCAGCTTACTAGCTGGCTCCTACGAGCAGTACTTC. The rearrangement uses TRBV7-9 and TRBJ2-7; TRBD2 might be the D (5 bases). The CDR3 is 14 residues long. The ends were cut back, 2 bases at V and 0 bases at J, with 8 bases in the middle. Germline V lookup: CDR1 SEHNR, CDR2 FQNEAQ (reference sequence).

The chain has TRBV7-9 and TRBJ2-7; TRBD1 aligns across 9 bases. This CDR3 is built from 14 residues. Germline loops: CDR1 SEHNR, CDR2 FQNEAQ (reference sequence). The V gene end was trimmed by 4 bases and the J gene end by 6 bases; junction bases not matched to a gene: 7. CDR3 protein: CASSSLTGGREQYF. DNA for the CDR3: TGTGCCAGCAGCTCCTTGACAGGGGGGCGCGAGCAGTACTTC.

The J gene is TRBJ2-7, the V gene TRBV7-8, with 8 positions matching TRBD2. The CDR3 runs to 16 residues. Germline V gene lookup returns CDR1 SGHVS and CDR2 FQNEAQ. V dropped 0 bases and J dropped 6; count of bases not matched to a gene: 10. The CDR3 loop reads CASSLATLAGTSEQYF. CDR3 sequence (DNA): TGTGCCAGCAGCTTAGCGACATTAGCGGGAACGTCCGAGCAGTACTTC.

V usage is TRBV28 and J usage is TRBJ2-7; a weak D match, TRBD2 (5 bases). This CDR3 has 13 residues. Germline V CDR1 and CDR2: MDHEN, SYDVKM. V shed 6 bases and J shed 3 bases, with 12 bases lying between them. The CDR3 sequence: CASRAYGGYEQYF. DNA for the CDR3: TGTGCCAGCAGGGCCTATGGAGGCTACGAGCAGTACTTC.

V and J are TRBV29-1 and TRBJ1-2; D gene ambiguous. Germline CDR1 is SQVTM and CDR2 is ANQGSEA. The ends were cut back, 4 bases at V and 7 bases at J, with 16 bases in the middle. The CDR3 has 13 amino acids. This CDR3 is CSVVFRGGGGYTF. CDR3 DNA: TGCAGCGTTGTATTTCGGGGAGGTGGTGGCTACACCTTC.

Here the CDR3 DNA reads TGTGCCAGCACAGGGGTTCGACTTGGGTACAATGAGCAGTTCTTC. This translates into CASTGVRLGYNEQFF. The chain links TRBV28 to TRBJ2-1; D might be TRBD1 (6 bases). Germline V gene data show CDR1 as MDHEN and CDR2 as SYDVKM. V was clipped by 7 bases and J by 4 bases, with 17 bases between them. The CDR3 contains 15 residues.